This is a list of T cell receptor beta chains from one sample in a study of blood T cell repertoires in COVID-19. Sequencing used immunoSEQ multiplex PCR; TCRdb keeps in-frame clones, though not all of them. The table lists just over 60,000 clones, roughly three quarters of them singletons. Sequencing used peripheral blood. These TCRs come from a woman aged 80 or over with active or convalescent COVID-19. The CDR3 runs from the conserved cysteine through the conserved F or W. Fields, in order: CDR3 DNA, CDR3 protein, V gene, clone size, J gene, D gene. A D gene is named only where the DNA matches it firmly. Only part of the rows carry a size: once, few, many, or a class if the clone is expanded.

CDR3nt: TGTGCCAGTAGTATCGGGGTAGCGGGGGGCTCCCAAGAGACCCAGTACTTC; CDR3aa: CASSIGVAGGSQETQYF; v_gene: TRBV19; abundance: NA; j_gene: TRBJ2-5; d_gene: TRBD2
CDR3nt: TGTGCCAGCAGCTGGAGAGGGGACAGAAGGGGAAACGAGCAGTACTTC; CDR3aa: CASSWRGDRRGNEQYF; v_gene: TRBV7-8; abundance: NA; j_gene: TRBJ2-7; d_gene: TRBD1
CDR3nt: TGTGCCAGCAGTGAGGACAGGAAGACCTACGAGCAGTACTTC; CDR3aa: CASSEDRKTYEQYF; v_gene: TRBV6-1; abundance: NA; j_gene: TRBJ2-7; d_gene: TRBD1
CDR3nt: TGTGCCAGCAGCCCGGAACAGGGGGAGGGCTATGGCTACACCTTC; CDR3aa: CASSPEQGEGYGYTF; v_gene: TRBV7-2; abundance: few; j_gene: TRBJ1-2; d_gene: TRBD1
CDR3nt: TGCAGCGTTCGTACGGGACAGAAGAACGAGCAGTACTTC; CDR3aa: CSVRTGQKNEQYF; v_gene: TRBV29-1; abundance: NA; j_gene: TRBJ2-7; d_gene: TRBD1
CDR3nt: TGTGCCAGCAGCCAAGCAGGAAACACCATATATTTT; CDR3aa: CASSQAGNTIYF; v_gene: TRBV3-1/TRBV3-2; abundance: NA; j_gene: TRBJ1-3; d_gene: NA
CDR3nt: TGTGCCAGCAGGGGACAGGGTTTAAGGATTGATACGCAGTATTTT; CDR3aa: CASRGQGLRIDTQYF; v_gene: TRBV6-5; abundance: once; j_gene: TRBJ2-3; d_gene: TRBD1
CDR3nt: TGTGCCAGCGGAAGGGGGGGCGTGGACGTTCAGCCCCAGCATTTT; CDR3aa: CASGRGGVDVQPQHF; v_gene: TRBV9; abundance: NA; j_gene: TRBJ1-5; d_gene: NA
CDR3nt: TGTGCCAGCAGCTTAGGGACAGGGGAATCACCCCTCCACTTT; CDR3aa: CASSLGTGESPLHF; v_gene: TRBV11-2; abundance: NA; j_gene: TRBJ1-6; d_gene: TRBD1
CDR3nt: TGCGCCAGCAGTGAGGGGAGGCAGCCCCAGCATTTT; CDR3aa: CASSEGRQPQHF; v_gene: TRBV10-1; abundance: NA; j_gene: TRBJ1-5; d_gene: NA
CDR3nt: TGTGCCAGCAGCAGGACAGGGAGCTCCTACAATGAGCAGTTCTTC; CDR3aa: CASSRTGSSYNEQFF; v_gene: TRBV7-2; abundance: NA; j_gene: TRBJ2-1; d_gene: TRBD1
CDR3nt: TGCGCCAGCAGCCAAGGACATCAGAGCTCCTACGAGCAGTACTTC; CDR3aa: CASSQGHQSSYEQYF; v_gene: TRBV4-1; abundance: NA; j_gene: TRBJ2-7; d_gene: NA
CDR3nt: TGCGCCAGCAGCTTATGGTCAAGCGGGGGACAAGAGACCCAGTACTTC; CDR3aa: CASSLWSSGGQETQYF; v_gene: TRBV5-1; abundance: NA; j_gene: TRBJ2-5; d_gene: TRBD2
CDR3nt: TGCGCCAGCAGCTCGACAGGGGGCGAAGCAACTAATGAAAAACTGTTTTTT; CDR3aa: CASSSTGGEATNEKLFF; v_gene: TRBV5-1; abundance: NA; j_gene: TRBJ1-4; d_gene: TRBD1
CDR3nt: TGTGCCAGCAGCCAAGGGGCGGGGGGCATGGTCTATGGCTACACCTTC; CDR3aa: CASSQGAGGMVYGYTF; v_gene: TRBV3-1/TRBV3-2; abundance: NA; j_gene: TRBJ1-2; d_gene: NA
CDR3nt: TGTGCCATCAGCTCTTCGAGGAGGGGTCCACACACAGATACGCAGTATTTT; CDR3aa: CAISSSRRGPHTDTQYF; v_gene: TRBV10-3; abundance: NA; j_gene: TRBJ2-3; d_gene: NA
CDR3nt: TGTGCCAGCAGCCAGTATACTTCAGGGGGGACCTACAATGAGCAGTTCTTC; CDR3aa: CASSQYTSGGTYNEQFF; v_gene: TRBV4-2; abundance: NA; j_gene: TRBJ2-1; d_gene: NA
CDR3nt: TGTGCCTGGAGTGTTGGGACAGGGGGGGCTAAACTGTTTTTT; CDR3aa: CAWSVGTGGAKLFF; v_gene: TRBV30; abundance: NA; j_gene: TRBJ1-4; d_gene: TRBD1
CDR3nt: TGCGCCAGCAGCTTATATCAGGGTCGAGAAAAACTGTTTTTT; CDR3aa: CASSLYQGREKLFF; v_gene: TRBV5-1; abundance: NA; j_gene: TRBJ1-4; d_gene: NA
CDR3nt: TGCGCCAGCAGTCCAGGTCATGGATCTAACTATGGCTACACCTTC; CDR3aa: CASSPGHGSNYGYTF; v_gene: TRBV5-1; abundance: NA; j_gene: TRBJ1-2; d_gene: NA
CDR3nt: TGCGCCAGCACCCCAAAGACAGGGGGCAACTACGAGCAGTACTTC; CDR3aa: CASTPKTGGNYEQYF; v_gene: TRBV5-1; abundance: NA; j_gene: TRBJ2-7; d_gene: TRBD1
CDR3nt: TGTGCCAGCAGCCAAGACGGAGCGGGGGGTCCCACAGATACGCAGTATTTT; CDR3aa: CASSQDGAGGPTDTQYF; v_gene: TRBV3-1/TRBV3-2; abundance: few; j_gene: TRBJ2-3; d_gene: TRBD2
CDR3nt: TGTGCTAGTGGAACAGGGACAGGGGGAGACACTGAAGCTTTCTTT; CDR3aa: CASGTGTGGDTEAFF; v_gene: TRBV12-5; abundance: NA; j_gene: TRBJ1-1; d_gene: TRBD1
CDR3nt: TGTGCCAGCGGAAGGGACAGGGGGTACGAGCAGTACTTC; CDR3aa: CASGRDRGYEQYF; v_gene: TRBV6-5; abundance: NA; j_gene: TRBJ2-7; d_gene: TRBD1
CDR3nt: TGTGCCAGCAGCCCCCGGGGGGGGCTCGGAAACACCATATATTTT; CDR3aa: CASSPRGGLGNTIYF; v_gene: TRBV7-9; abundance: NA; j_gene: TRBJ1-3; d_gene: NA
CDR3nt: TGTGCCAGCAGTCCCCACCGGGAATCCTACAATGAGCAGTTCTTC; CDR3aa: CASSPHRESYNEQFF; v_gene: TRBV6-2/TRBV6-3; abundance: NA; j_gene: TRBJ2-1; d_gene: NA
CDR3nt: TGTGCCAGCAGCGTAGAAGGGGGGGAATACCAAGAGACCCAGTACTTC; CDR3aa: CASSVEGGEYQETQYF; v_gene: TRBV9; abundance: NA; j_gene: TRBJ2-5; d_gene: NA
CDR3nt: TGTGCCAGCAGTACAGGGGGCGGGGGTGAAAAACTGTTTTTT; CDR3aa: CASSTGGGGEKLFF; v_gene: TRBV25-1; abundance: few; j_gene: TRBJ1-4; d_gene: TRBD1
CDR3nt: TGTGCCAGCAGCCAAGGAGTCGGACAGGGTTACGAGCAGTACTTC; CDR3aa: CASSQGVGQGYEQYF; v_gene: TRBV3-1/TRBV3-2; abundance: NA; j_gene: TRBJ2-7; d_gene: TRBD1
CDR3nt: TGCAGCGTTGAAGTTTCAGGGGGCGATCAGCCCCAGCATTTT; CDR3aa: CSVEVSGGDQPQHF; v_gene: TRBV29-1; abundance: NA; j_gene: TRBJ1-5; d_gene: TRBD1
CDR3nt: TGTGCCAGCAGTCCGCGAGGAGGCGGTCAGCCCCAGCATTTT; CDR3aa: CASSPRGGGQPQHF; v_gene: TRBV6-5; abundance: NA; j_gene: TRBJ1-5; d_gene: NA
CDR3nt: TGCAGCGTTGTTAAGAACCGAGACTATGGCTACACCTTC; CDR3aa: CSVVKNRDYGYTF; v_gene: TRBV29-1; abundance: NA; j_gene: TRBJ1-2; d_gene: NA
CDR3nt: TGTGCCAGCAGCCCACAGGCGACTTCCTACAATGAGCAGTTCTTC; CDR3aa: CASSPQATSYNEQFF; v_gene: TRBV7-2; abundance: NA; j_gene: TRBJ2-1; d_gene: NA
CDR3nt: TGTGCCAGTCATCGGGACTCTGGAAACACCATATATTTT; CDR3aa: CASHRDSGNTIYF; v_gene: TRBV19; abundance: NA; j_gene: TRBJ1-3; d_gene: NA
CDR3nt: TGTGCCAGCAGCTTAGGGGTCAGGGAGACCCAGTACTTC; CDR3aa: CASSLGVRETQYF; v_gene: TRBV11-3; abundance: NA; j_gene: TRBJ2-5; d_gene: NA
CDR3nt: TGCAGCGCCCAGACGGGACAGGTCAATGAAAAACTGTTTTTT; CDR3aa: CSAQTGQVNEKLFF; v_gene: TRBV29-1; abundance: NA; j_gene: TRBJ1-4; d_gene: TRBD1
CDR3nt: TGTGCCAGCAGCTTAGGGGAGCGGGGGGCTGCAGATACGCAGTATTTT; CDR3aa: CASSLGERGAADTQYF; v_gene: TRBV7-9; abundance: once; j_gene: TRBJ2-3; d_gene: TRBD2
CDR3nt: TGTGCCAGCAGTTTTGTACAGGCATCCGGAGATGAGCAGTTCTTC; CDR3aa: CASSFVQASGDEQFF; v_gene: TRBV5-4; abundance: NA; j_gene: TRBJ2-1; d_gene: NA
CDR3nt: TGTGCCAGCGAACGGGACAGGGGATACGAGCAGTACTTC; CDR3aa: CASERDRGYEQYF; v_gene: TRBV2; abundance: once; j_gene: TRBJ2-7; d_gene: TRBD1
CDR3nt: TGTGCCAGCAGCCCTACAGATACGCAGTATTTT; CDR3aa: CASSPTDTQYF; v_gene: TRBV7-9; abundance: NA; j_gene: TRBJ2-3; d_gene: NA
CDR3nt: TGTGCCACCAGCAGGGGGTTCCCGACAGGATATGGCTACACCTTC; CDR3aa: CATSRGFPTGYGYTF; v_gene: TRBV15; abundance: NA; j_gene: TRBJ1-2; d_gene: NA
CDR3nt: TGCGCCAGCAGCCAAGCGCCGACAGGGCTCGAGCAGTACTTC; CDR3aa: CASSQAPTGLEQYF; v_gene: TRBV4-1; abundance: NA; j_gene: TRBJ2-7; d_gene: TRBD1
CDR3nt: TGCGCCAGCAGCTTGGGAGGACAATTGAACACTGAAGCTTTCTTT; CDR3aa: CASSLGGQLNTEAFF; v_gene: TRBV5-1; abundance: NA; j_gene: TRBJ1-1; d_gene: NA
CDR3nt: TGTGCCAGCTCACCCAATCAGGGGGGAAATGGCTACACCTTC; CDR3aa: CASSPNQGGNGYTF; v_gene: TRBV18; abundance: NA; j_gene: TRBJ1-2; d_gene: TRBD1
CDR3nt: TGTGCCACCAGCAGAGATCAGGAGACCCAGTACTTC; CDR3aa: CATSRDQETQYF; v_gene: TRBV15; abundance: NA; j_gene: TRBJ2-5; d_gene: NA
CDR3nt: TGTGCCAGCAGTTACTCTACAGGGGGCACTGGAAACACCATATATTTT; CDR3aa: CASSYSTGGTGNTIYF; v_gene: TRBV6-5; abundance: NA; j_gene: TRBJ1-3; d_gene: TRBD1
CDR3nt: TGTGCCAGCAGCGCGACTAGCGGCTCCTACAATGAGCAGTTCTTC; CDR3aa: CASSATSGSYNEQFF; v_gene: TRBV11-3; abundance: once; j_gene: TRBJ2-1; d_gene: TRBD2
CDR3nt: TGTGCCAGTAGCCCTGGGGGGGCACGCTCTGGAAACACCATATATTTT; CDR3aa: CASSPGGARSGNTIYF; v_gene: TRBV19; abundance: NA; j_gene: TRBJ1-3; d_gene: NA
CDR3nt: TGCGCCAGCACCCAGGGACAGAGCTTCTACAATGAGCAGTTCTTC; CDR3aa: CASTQGQSFYNEQFF; v_gene: TRBV5-1; abundance: NA; j_gene: TRBJ2-1; d_gene: TRBD1
CDR3nt: TGCGCCAGCAGCGTTGGACAGGGGAGCTCTGAAGCTTTCTTT; CDR3aa: CASSVGQGSSEAFF; v_gene: TRBV5-1; abundance: NA; j_gene: TRBJ1-1; d_gene: TRBD1
CDR3nt: TGTGCCAGCGGTGGACAGGGTTCCTATAATTCACCCCTCCACTTT; CDR3aa: CASGGQGSYNSPLHF; v_gene: TRBV2; abundance: NA; j_gene: TRBJ1-6; d_gene: TRBD1
CDR3nt: TGTGCCAGCAGCAAACAGGGTACTGGAAACACCATATATTTT; CDR3aa: CASSKQGTGNTIYF; v_gene: TRBV9; abundance: NA; j_gene: TRBJ1-3; d_gene: NA
CDR3nt: TGCAGTGCTAGTCCACTAGCGGGGGCCGCCTACAATGAGCAGTTCTTC; CDR3aa: CSASPLAGAAYNEQFF; v_gene: TRBV20-1; abundance: once; j_gene: TRBJ2-1; d_gene: TRBD2
CDR3nt: TGTGCCAGCAGCGCCGACGCTACAGCTAACTATGGCTACACCTTC; CDR3aa: CASSADATANYGYTF; v_gene: TRBV11-3; abundance: few; j_gene: TRBJ1-2; d_gene: NA